The 15 T cell receptor beta chains below come from one sample, sequenced in a study of CD8 T cell repertoires and HIV-1 epitope variants. Repertoires were generated with immunoSEQ multiplex PCR, while TCRdb's copy carries only in-frame clones and drops some. The sample lists under 2,500 clones; 73% were seen once. Their specific antigens are unknown. Sequenced material: cultured CD8+ T cells derived from PBMCs. Receptors were obtained from a male donor with HIV.

The J gene is TRBJ2-5, the V gene TRBV4-1; TRBD1 agrees at 7 bases. The trim removed 3 bases at V and 5 bases at J, leaving 6 bases unmatched. The CDR3 is 14 amino acids. Germline-derived CDR1 and CDR2 are MGHRA and YSYEKL. CDR3 amino acids: CASSQTTGIETQYF. DNA for the CDR3: TGCGCCAGCAGCCAGACGACAGGGATCGAGACCCAGTACTTC.

The sample holds one count of this clone. V usage is TRBV5-1 and J usage is TRBJ2-7; 8 nucleotides agree with TRBD1. In germline, CDR1 is SGHRS, CDR2 YFSETQ. The trim removed 4 bases at V and 0 bases at J, leaving 9 bases unmatched. This CDR3 is 16 amino acids long. CDR3 residues: CASSAPDRGDSYEQYF. The CDR3 nucleotides read TGCGCCAGCAGCGCCCCCGACAGGGGCGACTCCTACGAGCAGTACTTC.

The rearrangement links TRBV9 to TRBJ1-2; no clear D. This CDR3 contains 15 residues. Germline V gene lookup returns CDR1 SGDLS and CDR2 YYNGEE. V lost 4 bases and J lost 8, with 21 bases in between. In nucleotides, the CDR3 is TGTGCCAGCAGCCTTCGGTCGCAGGATCCTATGGGCTACACCTTC. It translates to CASSLRSQDPMGYTF.

The rearrangement joins TRBV29-1 to TRBJ2-1; no reliable D call. The CDR3 contains 13 residues. Trimming took off 2 bases at V and 6 bases at J, with 11 bases between the two ends. Germline CDR1 reads SQVTM; CDR2 reads ANQGSEA. DNA of the CDR3: TGCAGCGTTGAACCGGACCCTGGCAATGAGCAGTTCTTC. It codes for CSVEPDPGNEQFF.

The chain carries TRBV2 and TRBJ2-2; 10 bases fit TRBD2. Germline CDR1 is SNHLY and CDR2 is FYNNEI. This CDR3 comprises 17 residues. Trimming at V came to 4 bases and at J to 3 bases, leaving 8 bases not matched to a gene. The CDR3, as DNA: TGTGCCAGCAGTGTAGGAGCGGGGGGGCGAGACACCGGGGAGCTGTTTTTT. This encodes CASSVGAGGRDTGELFF.

The gene calls are TRBV11-1 and TRBJ1-1; the D is unclear. The V and J ends lost 5 bases and 0 bases respectively, with 4 bases between them. The CDR3 runs 12 residues. Germline V gene data show CDR1 as SGHAT and CDR2 as FQDESV (reference sequence). The CDR3 sequence is CASSPVNTEAFF. The CDR3 DNA follows: TGTGCCAGCAGCCCCGTGAACACTGAAGCTTTCTTT.

The chain recombines TRBV2 with TRBJ1-1, with 9 bases identical to TRBD1. CDR1 and CDR2 (germline): SNHLY, FYNNEI. The CDR3 is made up of 13 amino acids. Trimming removed 8 bases from V and 5 bases from J; junction bases left unmatched: 6. The CDR3 sequence is CASRGTGSTEAFF. CDR3 in DNA: TGTGCCAGCCGCGGGACAGGGAGTACTGAAGCTTTCTTT.

The chain has TRBV9 and TRBJ2-3; tentative D call: TRBD1 (6 bases). V lost 4 bases and J 4 bases, leaving 25 bases between the germline ends. The CDR3 extends over 18 amino acids. The germline V gene has CDR1 SGDLS and CDR2 YYNGEE. The CDR3 nucleotides are TGTGCCAGCAGCATGCCCGGTCCCGGACAGATATCTGCAGATACGCAGTATTTT. Translation: CASSMPGPGQISADTQYF.

Comment on this clone: At one of its ends the junction is not consistent with the germline gene, which may arise from a read error. The rearrangement links TRBV6-1 to TRBJ2-6; either TRBD1 or TRBD2 may supply D (5 bases each). The CDR3 consists of 17 residues. The V gene's germline CDR1 is MNHNS and CDR2 SASEGT. In nucleotides, the CDR3 is TGTGCCATCAGTGAGTCTCTGGGGGTATCTGGGGCCAACGTCCTGACTTTC. Translation: CAISESLGVSGANVLTF.

In this sample, this clone turned up once. The rearrangement links TRBV5-5 to TRBJ1-1; 9 nucleotides align to TRBD1. The length of the CDR3 is 13 residues. Germline V gene sequence: CDR1 SGHKS, CDR2 YYEKEE (reference sequence). The V segment lost 5 bases and the J segment 3 bases; nucleotides outside the gene matches: 2. In DNA, the CDR3 is TGTGCCAGCAGTCGGACAGGGGACACTGAAGCTTTCTTT. Encoded protein: CASSRTGDTEAFF.

V gene TRBV6-4 combines with J gene TRBJ2-3; 13 nucleotides agree with TRBD2. The CDR3 runs to 16 residues. Germline CDR1 is MRHNA and CDR2 is SNTAGT. Trimming removed 0 bases from V and 4 bases from J; junction bases left unmatched: 1. CDR3 sequence reads: CASSDSTSGGADTQYF. CDR3 nucleotides: TGTGCCAGCAGTGACTCAACTAGCGGGGGGGCAGATACGCAGTATTTT.

V and J are TRBV4-3 and TRBJ2-6; 7 bases map to TRBD1. The J segment lost 0 bases and the V segment lost 3 bases, leaving 5 bases of the junction unmatched. The CDR3 is 17 amino acids. CDR1 LGHNA and CDR2 YSLEER come from the germline V gene. The CDR3 reads CASSHRQGFSGANVLTF. The CDR3, as DNA: TGCGCCAGCAGCCATAGACAGGGATTCTCTGGGGCCAACGTCCTGACTTTC.

The V call is TRBV5-6, the J call TRBJ2-3; D remains unclear. V dropped 7 bases and J dropped 1 base, with 7 bases sitting between them. CDR1 and CDR2 from the germline V gene are SGHDT and YYEEEE. The CDR3 covers 12 residues. The CDR3 is CASFDGTDTQYF. CDR3 coding DNA: TGTGCCAGCTTCGACGGCACAGATACGCAGTATTTT.

The chain combines TRBV11-3 with TRBJ2-7; TRBD1 matches 7 bases. The CDR3 has 14 amino acids. Germline CDR1 SGHNT, CDR2 YENEEA. V dropped 3 bases and J dropped 7; count of bases not matched to a gene: 9. CDR3 protein: CASSLGQYLREQYF. Written as DNA, the CDR3 is TGTGCCAGCAGCTTGGGACAGTACCTTCGTGAGCAGTACTTC. The full variable domain, completed using reference TRBV11-3 and TRBJ2-7, is EAGVVQSPRYKIIEKKQPVAFWCNPISGHNTLYWYLQNLGQGPELLIRYENEEAVDDSQLPKDRFSAERLKGVDSTLKIQPAELGDSAVYLCASSLGQYLREQYFGPGTRLTVT.

The J gene is TRBJ2-1, the V gene TRBV27; 11 bases agree with TRBD1. Per the germline V gene, CDR1 is MNHEY and CDR2 is SMNVEV (reference sequence). The CDR3 is 14 amino acids. Trimming at V came to 9 bases and at J to 8 bases, leaving 9 bases not matched to a gene. The CDR3 sequence: CARIPGQGEDEQFF. The CDR3 DNA reads as TGTGCCAGGATCCCGGGACAGGGGGAGGATGAGCAGTTCTTC.